This T cell receptor (beta chain) came from a study of blood T cell repertoires in COVID-19. V dropped 2 bases and J dropped 11 bases, with 12 bases sitting between them. The CDR3 loop spans 11 amino acids. Germline V gene data show CDR1 as DFQATT and CDR2 as SNEGSKA (reference sequence). Data came from immunoSEQ multiplex PCR; TCRdb stores just in-frame clones and leaves some out. The repertoire holds some 250,000 clones, with more than 65% as singletons. The receptor comes from a woman older than 75 with acute or convalescent COVID-19. V gene TRBV20-1 combines with J gene TRBJ1-1; TRBD1 might be the D (6 bases). The sequenced sample consisted of peripheral blood. DNA for the CDR3: TGCAGTGCTAGATTGACAGGTAGTGCTTTCTTT. It encodes CSARLTGSAFF.